There are a few counts of the clone carrying this T cell receptor beta chain. Its antigen remains unknown. The sample originates from a study of T cells after yellow fever vaccination. Broader study findings: Any FACS-sorted repertoire could hold abundant clonotypes that contaminate it from the bulk population.

By 5'RACE template switching, TCR cDNA was produced, with a universal primer site and UMIs added in the process. Each CDR3 protein is one row after TCRdb ran MiXCR on the 5' RACE reads. The sample carries roughly 160,000 distinct CDR3 sequences, 7% to 10% recorded once. Trimming shortened V by 3 bases and J by 0 bases, and 10 bases separated the two germline ends. The CDR3 covers 15 residues. This sequence was found in a man between 18 and 29 years old who received the YFV17D yellow fever vaccine. The sequenced sample was CD8+ T cells sorted from PBMCs, obtained 45 days after the yellow fever booster vaccination. The V and J genes are TRBV12-3 or TRBV12-4 and TRBJ2-3, with D perhaps TRBD1 (6 bases). This CDR3 reads CASSFGQSSTDTQYF. Here the CDR3 DNA reads TGTGCCAGCAGTTTCGGACAGTCTAGCACAGATACGCAGTATTTT.